A selection of T cell receptor beta chains follows, all from one sample in a study of T cell changes during pregnancy in multiple sclerosis. Clones were read by immunoSEQ multiplex PCR, and TCRdb kept only the in-frame ones, dropping some. The sample lists some 94,000 clones, 92% occurring once. The sample was peripheral blood, taken in the first trimester of pregnancy. All receptors derive from a female donor with multiple sclerosis, enrolled in a pregnancy study. Each CDR3 is given with its conserved first and last residue. Fields, in order: CDR3 protein, CDR3 DNA, CDR3 length, V gene, J gene, D gene, clone size. The D gene is left open where the match is weak. Clone size is stated in some rows and not others, as once, few, many or a class when expanded.

CDR3aa: CASKGTSGRHGELFF; CDR3nt: TGTGCCAGCAAAGGGACTAGCGGACGTCACGGGGAGCTGTTTTTT; len: 15; v_gene: TRBV2; j_gene: TRBJ2-2; d_gene: TRBD2; abundance: once
CDR3aa: CASSARGVSGANVLTF; CDR3nt: TGCGCCAGCAGCGCTCGGGGGGTCTCTGGGGCCAACGTCCTGACTTTC; len: 16; v_gene: TRBV5-1; j_gene: TRBJ2-6; d_gene: TRBD2; abundance: once
CDR3aa: CACSGTGWNEQYF; CDR3nt: TGTGCCTGTTCCGGGACAGGGTGGAACGAGCAGTACTTC; len: 13; v_gene: TRBV30; j_gene: TRBJ2-7; d_gene: TRBD1; abundance: few
CDR3aa: CASSQAFSDSYEQYF; CDR3nt: TGTGCCAGCAGCCAAGCATTTAGCGACTCCTACGAGCAGTACTTC; len: 15; v_gene: TRBV4-2; j_gene: TRBJ2-7; d_gene: NA; abundance: NA
CDR3aa: CAWSVGTGDYEQYF; CDR3nt: TGTGCCTGGAGTGTCGGAACAGGGGATTACGAGCAGTACTTC; len: 14; v_gene: TRBV30; j_gene: TRBJ2-7; d_gene: TRBD1; abundance: NA
CDR3aa: CASTAQGRNTEAFF; CDR3nt: TGCGCCAGCACCGCCCAGGGGCGAAATACTGAAGCTTTCTTT; len: 14; v_gene: TRBV5-1; j_gene: TRBJ1-1; d_gene: NA; abundance: once
CDR3aa: CASSTSSYEQYF; CDR3nt: TGTGCCAGCAGCACGAGCTCCTACGAGCAGTACTTC; len: 12; v_gene: TRBV27; j_gene: TRBJ2-7; d_gene: NA; abundance: NA
CDR3aa: CSVFSGGQGYNEQFF; CDR3nt: TGCAGCGTATTTTCGGGGGGACAGGGCTACAATGAGCAGTTCTTC; len: 15; v_gene: TRBV29-1; j_gene: TRBJ2-1; d_gene: TRBD1; abundance: NA
CDR3aa: CASSFTLGREEAFF; CDR3nt: TGTGCCAGCAGTTTTACGCTCGGGCGGGAAGAAGCTTTCTTT; len: 14; v_gene: TRBV27; j_gene: TRBJ1-1; d_gene: NA; abundance: NA
CDR3aa: CASSVLDYEQYF; CDR3nt: TGTGCCAGCAGTGTCCTAGACTACGAGCAGTACTTC; len: 12; v_gene: TRBV6-1; j_gene: TRBJ2-7; d_gene: NA; abundance: NA
CDR3aa: CASSSDGENIQYF; CDR3nt: TGTGCCAGTAGCTCGGACGGGGAAAACATTCAGTACTTC; len: 13; v_gene: TRBV19; j_gene: TRBJ2-4; d_gene: NA; abundance: once
CDR3aa: CASSQGVATSSYNEQFF; CDR3nt: TGTGCCAGCAGCCAAGGGGTAGCGACCAGCTCCTACAATGAGCAGTTCTTC; len: 17; v_gene: TRBV4-2; j_gene: TRBJ2-1; d_gene: NA; abundance: NA
CDR3aa: CASRRSGTGYTEAFF; CDR3nt: TGTGCCAGCAGGCGATCCGGGACAGGGTACACTGAAGCTTTCTTT; len: 15; v_gene: TRBV28; j_gene: TRBJ1-1; d_gene: TRBD1; abundance: NA
CDR3aa: CASSAGGDGLAEAFF; CDR3nt: TGTGCCAGCAGCGCCGGGGGGGACGGGCTGGCTGAAGCTTTCTTT; len: 15; v_gene: TRBV9; j_gene: TRBJ1-1; d_gene: NA; abundance: NA
CDR3aa: CASSRSGDSYNEQFF; CDR3nt: TGTGCCAGCAGCCGTAGCGGAGACAGTTACAATGAGCAGTTCTTC; len: 15; v_gene: TRBV5-6; j_gene: TRBJ2-1; d_gene: NA; abundance: NA
CDR3aa: CASSSQGGTGGGQPQHF; CDR3nt: TGTGCCAGCAGTTCCCAGGGCGGGACAGGGGGTGGTCAGCCCCAGCATTTT; len: 17; v_gene: TRBV28; j_gene: TRBJ1-5; d_gene: TRBD1; abundance: NA
CDR3aa: CASSPQGIGYTF; CDR3nt: TGTGCCAGCAGTCCCCAGGGGATTGGCTACACCTTC; len: 12; v_gene: TRBV6-5; j_gene: TRBJ1-2; d_gene: NA; abundance: NA
CDR3aa: CACQGEGMDTQYF; CDR3nt: TGTGCCTGCCAAGGGGAGGGGATGGATACGCAGTATTTT; len: 13; v_gene: TRBV30; j_gene: TRBJ2-3; d_gene: TRBD2; abundance: NA
CDR3aa: CAWSGGQNQPQHF; CDR3nt: TGTGCCTGGAGCGGGGGGCAAAATCAGCCCCAGCATTTT; len: 13; v_gene: TRBV30; j_gene: TRBJ1-5; d_gene: NA; abundance: NA
CDR3aa: CASSPHSRELFF; CDR3nt: TGCGCCAGCAGCCCACACAGCCGGGAGCTGTTTTTT; len: 12; v_gene: TRBV5-1; j_gene: TRBJ2-2; d_gene: NA; abundance: NA
CDR3aa: CASSLGGGDTEAFF; CDR3nt: TGTGCCAGCAGTTTAGGAGGGGGGGACACTGAAGCTTTCTTT; len: 14; v_gene: TRBV27; j_gene: TRBJ1-1; d_gene: NA; abundance: NA
CDR3aa: CASSRSGETQYF; CDR3nt: TGTGCCAGCAGTCGCAGCGGGGAGACCCAGTACTTC; len: 12; v_gene: TRBV6-6; j_gene: TRBJ2-5; d_gene: NA; abundance: NA
CDR3aa: CASSFLDRGSTGELFF; CDR3nt: TGTGCCAGCAGTTTTCTCGACAGGGGTAGCACCGGGGAGCTGTTTTTT; len: 16; v_gene: TRBV27; j_gene: TRBJ2-2; d_gene: TRBD1; abundance: NA
CDR3aa: CASSVGQGVRYEQYF; CDR3nt: TGTGCCAGTAGTGTTGGACAGGGGGTTAGGTACGAGCAGTACTTC; len: 15; v_gene: TRBV19; j_gene: TRBJ2-7; d_gene: TRBD1; abundance: NA
CDR3aa: CASSLSNSNNQETQYF; CDR3nt: TGCGCCAGCAGCTTGTCGAACAGCAATAACCAAGAGACCCAGTACTTC; len: 16; v_gene: TRBV5-1; j_gene: TRBJ2-5; d_gene: NA; abundance: NA
CDR3aa: CASSSIAGADYEQYF; CDR3nt: TGTGCCAGCAGTTCCATAGCGGGAGCCGACTACGAGCAGTACTTC; len: 15; v_gene: TRBV6-5; j_gene: TRBJ2-7; d_gene: TRBD2; abundance: NA
CDR3aa: CASSGTGPTNYGYTF; CDR3nt: TGTGCCAGTAGTGGTACAGGACCCACTAACTATGGCTACACCTTC; len: 15; v_gene: TRBV19; j_gene: TRBJ1-2; d_gene: NA; abundance: NA
CDR3aa: CASSSGGLNEQFF; CDR3nt: TGTGCCAGCAGTTCGGGGGGCCTCAATGAGCAGTTCTTC; len: 13; v_gene: TRBV6-6; j_gene: TRBJ2-1; d_gene: NA; abundance: NA
CDR3aa: CAGSTPGHNYEQYF; CDR3nt: TGTGCCGGCTCGACTCCGGGACACAACTACGAGCAGTACTTC; len: 14; v_gene: TRBV6-5; j_gene: TRBJ2-7; d_gene: NA; abundance: NA
CDR3aa: CASTPGGQGGETQYF; CDR3nt: TGTGCCAGCACCCCCGGGGGGCAGGGTGGAGAGACCCAGTACTTC; len: 15; v_gene: TRBV7-7; j_gene: TRBJ2-5; d_gene: NA; abundance: NA
CDR3aa: CASSLWTSGSLLEQYF; CDR3nt: TGCGCCAGCAGCTTGTGGACTAGCGGGAGTCTATTAGAGCAGTACTTC; len: 16; v_gene: TRBV5-1; j_gene: TRBJ2-7; d_gene: TRBD2; abundance: NA
CDR3aa: CSARLAGLYEQYF; CDR3nt: TGCAGCGCTCGACTAGCGGGGCTTTACGAGCAGTACTTC; len: 13; v_gene: TRBV29-1; j_gene: TRBJ2-7; d_gene: TRBD2; abundance: NA
CDR3aa: CASSGLHGGTQYF; CDR3nt: TGTGCCAGCAGCGGATTACACGGGGGGACCCAGTACTTC; len: 13; v_gene: TRBV9; j_gene: TRBJ2-5; d_gene: NA; abundance: NA
CDR3aa: CATTGVIARSHTGELFF; CDR3nt: TGTGCCACCACGGGGGTTATAGCCAGGAGCCACACCGGGGAGCTGTTTTTT; len: 17; v_gene: TRBV15; j_gene: TRBJ2-2; d_gene: NA; abundance: once
CDR3aa: CASSIGTGGVYEQYF; CDR3nt: TGTGCCAGTAGTATAGGGACAGGGGGCGTCTACGAGCAGTACTTC; len: 15; v_gene: TRBV19; j_gene: TRBJ2-7; d_gene: TRBD1; abundance: NA
CDR3aa: CASSTDRGLNTEAFF; CDR3nt: TGTGCCAGCTCAACAGACAGGGGGCTAAACACTGAAGCTTTCTTT; len: 15; v_gene: TRBV11-2; j_gene: TRBJ1-1; d_gene: TRBD1; abundance: NA
CDR3aa: CASSFSPLAGGTYEQYF; CDR3nt: TGTGCCAGCAGTTTCTCCCCATTGGCGGGAGGGACCTACGAGCAGTACTTC; len: 17; v_gene: TRBV28; j_gene: TRBJ2-7; d_gene: TRBD2; abundance: NA
CDR3aa: CASSPGGVGNTEAFF; CDR3nt: TGTGCCAGCTCACCAGGCGGGGTCGGTAACACTGAAGCTTTCTTT; len: 15; v_gene: TRBV18; j_gene: TRBJ1-1; d_gene: NA; abundance: NA
CDR3aa: CASSLPTGLAFF; CDR3nt: TGTGCCAGCAGTTTACCGACAGGGTTGGCTTTCTTT; len: 12; v_gene: TRBV28; j_gene: TRBJ1-1; d_gene: TRBD1; abundance: NA
CDR3aa: CSVGGGELFF; CDR3nt: TGCAGCGTGGGGGGCGGGGAGCTGTTTTTT; len: 10; v_gene: TRBV29-1; j_gene: TRBJ2-2; d_gene: NA; abundance: NA
CDR3aa: CASSLELAGGLETQYF; CDR3nt: TGTGCCAGCAGCTTGGAACTAGCGGGAGGGTTAGAGACCCAGTACTTC; len: 16; v_gene: TRBV5-4; j_gene: TRBJ2-5; d_gene: TRBD2; abundance: NA
CDR3aa: CASRTTEQETQYF; CDR3nt: TGTGCCAGCAGAACGACAGAACAAGAGACCCAGTACTTC; len: 13; v_gene: TRBV9; j_gene: TRBJ2-5; d_gene: NA; abundance: NA
CDR3aa: CASSPSGTEAFF; CDR3nt: TGCGCCAGCAGTCCCAGCGGAACTGAAGCTTTCTTT; len: 12; v_gene: TRBV10-1; j_gene: TRBJ1-1; d_gene: NA; abundance: NA
CDR3aa: CASREQGRSTEAFF; CDR3nt: TGTGCCAGCAGGGAGCAGGGTAGGAGCACTGAAGCTTTCTTT; len: 14; v_gene: TRBV6-5; j_gene: TRBJ1-1; d_gene: NA; abundance: NA
CDR3aa: CASSLYKNTEAFF; CDR3nt: TGTGCCAGCAGCTTATACAAGAACACTGAAGCTTTCTTT; len: 13; v_gene: TRBV11-2; j_gene: TRBJ1-1; d_gene: NA; abundance: NA
CDR3aa: CASSLNGRAGGYTF; CDR3nt: TGTGCCAGCAGCTTGAATGGGCGGGCCGGAGGCTACACCTTC; len: 14; v_gene: TRBV7-9; j_gene: TRBJ1-2; d_gene: NA; abundance: NA
CDR3aa: CASSLQLLAVGNEQFF; CDR3nt: TGTGCCAGCAGCTTGCAGCTACTAGCGGTGGGCAATGAGCAGTTCTTC; len: 16; v_gene: TRBV11-2; j_gene: TRBJ2-1; d_gene: TRBD2; abundance: NA
CDR3aa: CASSFGTGPTYEQYF; CDR3nt: TGTGCCAGCAGCTTTGGGACAGGGCCCACCTACGAGCAGTACTTC; len: 15; v_gene: TRBV7-3; j_gene: TRBJ2-7; d_gene: TRBD1; abundance: NA
CDR3aa: CASSLRVGGGSGANVLTF; CDR3nt: TGTGCCAGCAGCCTTCGAGTGGGCGGGGGCTCTGGGGCCAACGTCCTGACTTTC; len: 18; v_gene: TRBV5-4; j_gene: TRBJ2-6; d_gene: TRBD2; abundance: NA
CDR3aa: CAGYWTSGDYTGELFF; CDR3nt: TGTGCCGGTTACTGGACTAGCGGGGATTACACCGGGGAGCTGTTTTTT; len: 16; v_gene: TRBV27; j_gene: TRBJ2-2; d_gene: TRBD2; abundance: NA
CDR3aa: CASSIGLAVSTGELFF; CDR3nt: TGTGCCAGTAGTATTGGACTAGCAGTGAGCACCGGGGAGCTGTTTTTT; len: 16; v_gene: TRBV19; j_gene: TRBJ2-2; d_gene: TRBD2; abundance: NA
CDR3aa: CSVGERDYNEQFF; CDR3nt: TGCAGCGTTGGGGAGCGCGACTACAATGAGCAGTTCTTC; len: 13; v_gene: TRBV29-1; j_gene: TRBJ2-1; d_gene: NA; abundance: NA
CDR3aa: CASSFQSTDTQYF; CDR3nt: TGTGCCAGCAGTTTCCAGAGCACAGATACGCAGTATTTT; len: 13; v_gene: TRBV27; j_gene: TRBJ2-3; d_gene: NA; abundance: NA
CDR3aa: CASRPDANYGYTF; CDR3nt: TGTGCCAGCAGACCAGATGCTAACTATGGCTACACCTTC; len: 13; v_gene: TRBV28; j_gene: TRBJ1-2; d_gene: NA; abundance: NA